The 15 T cell receptor beta chains given below trace back to one sample, sequenced in a study of T cells in tumors after PD-1 blockade. Some clones are missing from TCRdb's copy, which holds only in-frame ones; the method was immunoSEQ multiplex PCR. This table has 45,000 to 50,000 clones, 65% to 80% appearing once. The source material was PBMCs, sampled before anti-PD-1 therapy. The receptors shown here come from a human donor with advanced basal cell or squamous cell carcinoma (not recorded which).

The V and J genes are TRBV28 and TRBJ2-5; tentative D call: TRBD2 (5 bases). V was trimmed by 6 bases and J by 5 bases, leaving 16 bases between them. The CDR3 contains 14 residues. The germline gives CDR1 MDHEN, CDR2 SYDVKM. CDR3 sequence (DNA): TGTGCCAGCAGAGGAGTCACGGGGTGGGAGACCCAGTACTTC. Encoded protein: CASRGVTGWETQYF.

The chain uses TRBV2 and TRBJ2-3; D is perhaps TRBD2 (5 bases). Looked up from germline, CDR1 is SNHLY and CDR2 is FYNNEI. Between the trimmed V and J ends, which lost 4 bases and 3 bases, there was a span of 11 bases. CDR3 size: 14 residues. Here the CDR3 DNA reads TGTGCCAGCAGTGGGACCGAGGGAACAGATACGCAGTATTTT. It translates to CASSGTEGTDTQYF.

The rearrangement links TRBV5-1 to TRBJ2-1; D not resolved. Trimming removed 0 bases from V and 2 bases from J, with 12 bases in between. The germline V gene has CDR1 SGHRS and CDR2 YFSETQ. The CDR3 extends over 16 amino acids. The CDR3 sequence is CASSLAPLATYNEQFF. DNA for the CDR3: TGCGCCAGCAGCTTGGCCCCGTTGGCAACCTACAATGAGCAGTTCTTC.

This clone was recorded a few times. The rearrangement uses TRBV19 and TRBJ1-5; no definite D call. This CDR3 has 12 residues. Looked up from germline, CDR1 is LNHDA and CDR2 is SQIVND (reference sequence). Trimming left V 8 bases short and J 5 bases short, with 10 bases between. The CDR3 loop reads CASELRDQPQHF. CDR3 DNA sequence: TGTGCCAGTGAATTGCGGGATCAGCCCCAGCATTTT.

The gene calls are TRBV7-3 and TRBJ1-5; D is perhaps TRBD1 (6 bases). V was shortened by 0 bases and J by 5 bases, with 17 bases between the two germline ends. The CDR3 sequence is 17 residues long. The germline gives CDR1 SGHTA, CDR2 FQGTGA. CDR3: CASSLTRRGGMHQPQHF. The CDR3, as DNA: TGTGCCAGCAGCTTAACGAGAAGGGGGGGTATGCATCAGCCCCAGCATTTT.

The chain uses TRBV10-3 and TRBJ1-6, with D hard to call. The V end was cut by 7 bases, the J end by 7 bases, with 14 bases between. The CDR3 is made up of 14 amino acids. The germline CDR1 and CDR2 sequences are ENHRY and SYGVKD. CDR3 nucleotide sequence: TGTGCCATCAAAGAGGACGGGAGAAATTCACCCCTCCACTTT. As protein: CAIKEDGRNSPLHF.

This sequence joins TRBV28 and TRBJ2-7; 7 bases fit TRBD1. The CDR3 is 16 residues long. Germline V lookup: CDR1 MDHEN, CDR2 SYDVKM. The trim removed 6 bases at V and 4 bases at J, leaving 15 bases unmatched. The CDR3 DNA follows: TGTGCCAGCAGCTTTACAGGGGTTGGGAATGAGTACGAGCAGTACTTC. Residues: CASSFTGVGNEYEQYF.

The DNA of the CDR3 is TGTGCCAGCAGGGAGGACAGGACGCAGTATTTT. The encoded protein is CASREDRTQYF. The V call is TRBV25-1, the J call TRBJ2-3, with TRBD1 matching over 7 bases. CDR3 length: 11 amino acids. Germline CDR1 MGHDK, CDR2 SYGVNS. V lost 6 bases, J lost 9 bases, and 3 bases stayed unmatched.

V gene TRBV27 combines with J gene TRBJ2-5, with D unclear. The V gene lost 6 bases and the J gene lost 3 bases, with 17 bases spanning the gap. The germline CDR1 and CDR2 sequences are MNHEY and SMNVEV (reference sequence). The CDR3 loop spans 15 amino acids. The CDR3 is CASRRKEAVKETQYF. The CDR3 bases are TGTGCCAGCAGACGAAAAGAAGCAGTGAAAGAGACCCAGTACTTC.

This chain uses TRBV13 with TRBJ1-4; TRBD1 matches at 7 bases. The V gene's germline CDR1 is PRHDT and CDR2 FYEKMQ (reference sequence). V gave up 5 bases and J gave up 7 bases; unmatched junction bases: 10. This CDR3 comprises 15 residues. CDR3 in DNA: TGTGCCAGCAGCGAAAGGACAGGAAGTGGTGAAAAACTGTTTTTT. Protein sequence: CASSERTGSGEKLFF.

The J gene is TRBJ2-7, the V gene TRBV7-9; D remains unclear. This CDR3 comprises 13 residues. The V end lost 1 base, the J end lost 3 bases, and 7 bases lay between the germline ends. The germline V gene encodes CDR1 SEHNR and CDR2 FQNEAQ (reference sequence). CDR3 sequence reads: CASSLDNDYEQYF. For the CDR3, the DNA is TGTGCCAGCAGCTTAGACAACGACTACGAGCAGTACTTC.

The chain has TRBV12-5 and TRBJ1-1; D is perhaps TRBD1 (6 bases). This CDR3 has 16 amino acids. Trimming removed 5 bases at V and 1 base at J, with 17 bases between. Germline CDR1 LGHNT, CDR2 FRNRAP. The CDR3 spells CASGDPGRQENTEAFF. CDR3 in DNA: TGTGCTAGTGGTGATCCGGGACGACAGGAGAACACTGAAGCTTTCTTT.

The chain has TRBV5-1 and TRBJ2-2, with 9 bases matching TRBD2. Germline V gene lookup returns CDR1 SGHRS and CDR2 YFSETQ. The junction had 4 bases not matched to a gene; V was cut back by 7 bases and J by 0 bases. CDR3 length: 15 residues. The CDR3 protein is CASSTSGSNTGELFF. The CDR3 coding sequence is TGCGCCAGCTCGACTAGCGGATCGAACACCGGGGAGCTGTTTTTT.

This clone was counted once. This sequence joins TRBV13 and TRBJ1-5, with D uncertain. This CDR3 comprises 16 residues. V was pared by 7 bases and J by 4 bases, with 20 bases between. CDR1 PRHDT and CDR2 FYEKMQ come from the germline V gene (reference sequence). This CDR3 reads CASTISPTRGNQPQHF. In nucleotides, the CDR3 is TGTGCCAGCACCATAAGCCCAACCCGAGGTAATCAGCCCCAGCATTTT.

This clone was recorded a few times. V is TRBV6-5 and J is TRBJ2-5, with TRBD1 matching 8 bases. V dropped 9 bases and J dropped 6; count of bases not matched to a gene: 3. From germline, CDR1 is MNHEY and CDR2 SVGAGI. The CDR3 sequence is 11 residues long. In DNA form, the CDR3 reads TGTGCCAGTACAGGGGGAAAGACCCAGTACTTC. Amino acids: CASTGGKTQYF.